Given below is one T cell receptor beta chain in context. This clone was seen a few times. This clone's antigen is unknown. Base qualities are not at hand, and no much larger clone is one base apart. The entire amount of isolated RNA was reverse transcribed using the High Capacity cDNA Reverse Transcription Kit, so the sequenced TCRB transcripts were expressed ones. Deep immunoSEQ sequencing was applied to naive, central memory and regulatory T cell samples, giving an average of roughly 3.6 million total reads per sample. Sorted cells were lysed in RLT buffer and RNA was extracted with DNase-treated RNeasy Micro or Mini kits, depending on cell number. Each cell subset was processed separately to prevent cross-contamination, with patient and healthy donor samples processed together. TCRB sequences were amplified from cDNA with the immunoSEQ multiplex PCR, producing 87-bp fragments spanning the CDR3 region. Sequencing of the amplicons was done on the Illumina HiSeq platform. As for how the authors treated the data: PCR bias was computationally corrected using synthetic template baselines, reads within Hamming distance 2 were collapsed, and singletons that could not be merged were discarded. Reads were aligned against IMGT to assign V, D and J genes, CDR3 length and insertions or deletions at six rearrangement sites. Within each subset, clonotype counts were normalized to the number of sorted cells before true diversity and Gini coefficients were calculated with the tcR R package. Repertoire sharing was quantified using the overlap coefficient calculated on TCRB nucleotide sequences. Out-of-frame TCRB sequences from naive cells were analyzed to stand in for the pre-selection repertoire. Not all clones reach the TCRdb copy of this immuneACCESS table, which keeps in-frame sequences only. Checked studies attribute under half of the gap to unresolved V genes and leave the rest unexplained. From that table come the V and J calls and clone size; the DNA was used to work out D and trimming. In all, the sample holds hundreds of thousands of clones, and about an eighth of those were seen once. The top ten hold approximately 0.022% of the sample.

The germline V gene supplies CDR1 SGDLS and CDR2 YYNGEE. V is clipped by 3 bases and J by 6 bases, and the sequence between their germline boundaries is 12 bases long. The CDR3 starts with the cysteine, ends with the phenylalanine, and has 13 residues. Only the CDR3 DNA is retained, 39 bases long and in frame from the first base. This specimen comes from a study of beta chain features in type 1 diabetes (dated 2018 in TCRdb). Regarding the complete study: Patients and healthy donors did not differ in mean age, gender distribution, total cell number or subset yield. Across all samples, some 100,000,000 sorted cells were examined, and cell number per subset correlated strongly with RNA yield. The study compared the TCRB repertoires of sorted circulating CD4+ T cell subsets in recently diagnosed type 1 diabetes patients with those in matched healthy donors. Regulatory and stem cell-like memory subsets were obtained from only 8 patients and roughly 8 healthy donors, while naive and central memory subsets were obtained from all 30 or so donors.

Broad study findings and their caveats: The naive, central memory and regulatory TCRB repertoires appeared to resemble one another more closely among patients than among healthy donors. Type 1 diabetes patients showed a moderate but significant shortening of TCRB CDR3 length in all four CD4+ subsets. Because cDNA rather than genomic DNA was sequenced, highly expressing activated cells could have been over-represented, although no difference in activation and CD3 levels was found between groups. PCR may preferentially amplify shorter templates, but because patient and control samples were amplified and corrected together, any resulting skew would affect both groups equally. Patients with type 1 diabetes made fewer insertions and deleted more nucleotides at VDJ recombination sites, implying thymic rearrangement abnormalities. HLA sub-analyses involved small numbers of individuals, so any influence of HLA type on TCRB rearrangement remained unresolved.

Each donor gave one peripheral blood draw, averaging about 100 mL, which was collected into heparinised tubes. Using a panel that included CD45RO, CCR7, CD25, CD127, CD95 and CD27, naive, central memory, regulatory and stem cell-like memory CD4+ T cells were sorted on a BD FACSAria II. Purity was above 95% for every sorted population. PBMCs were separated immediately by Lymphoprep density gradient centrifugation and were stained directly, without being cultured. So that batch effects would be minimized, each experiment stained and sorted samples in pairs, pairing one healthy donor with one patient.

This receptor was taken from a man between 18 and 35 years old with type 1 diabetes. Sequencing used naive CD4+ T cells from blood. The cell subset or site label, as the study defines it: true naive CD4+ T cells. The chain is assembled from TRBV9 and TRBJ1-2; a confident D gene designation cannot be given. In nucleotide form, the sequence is TGTGCCAGCAGCGAGGTCGCAGGCAATGGCTACACCTTC. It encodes CASSEVAGNGYTF.